These 21 T cell receptor beta chains share one sample of origin, sequenced in a study of blood T cell repertoires in COVID-19. Method: immunoSEQ multiplex PCR; TCRdb's copy keeps in-frame clones and lacks some. The sample contains fewer than 110,000 clones, approximately 84% of which appear only once. Sequences were obtained from peripheral blood. These receptors all come from a human donor in a cohort sampled during active or convalescent COVID-19.

This chain links TRBV2 with TRBJ2-3; TRBD1 matches 11 bases. CDR1 is SNHLY and CDR2 is FYNNEI in the germline V gene. V dropped 8 bases and J dropped 2; count of bases not matched to a gene: 12. The CDR3 runs 17 residues. CDR3 amino acids: CASRDRGARRPTDTQYF. The CDR3 DNA follows: TGTGCCAGCCGGGACAGGGGGGCAAGAAGACCCACAGATACGCAGTATTTT.

This clone is medium-sized (0.01 to 0.1%) in the sample. The genes are TRBV6-5 and TRBJ2-7; D is possibly TRBD1 (6 bases). Trimming removed 6 bases from V and 2 bases from J, with 17 bases in between. CDR3 size: 15 residues. CDR1 and CDR2 (germline): MNHEY, SVGAGI. The CDR3 DNA reads TGTGCCAGCAGCTCTGAGTTTAGGACAGCCTACGAGCAGTACTTC. It codes for CASSSEFRTAYEQYF.

The CDR3 DNA follows: TGTGCCAGCAGTTTATGGGAGTCAAATCAGCCCCAGCATTTT. Translated, it gives CASSLWESNQPQHF. The V and J genes are TRBV28 and TRBJ1-5; D unresolved. Per the germline V gene, CDR1 is MDHEN and CDR2 is SYDVKM. The CDR3 length is 14 residues. V was trimmed by 0 bases and J by 4 bases, leaving 7 bases between them.

This chain links TRBV6-1 with TRBJ2-1; TRBD1 might be the D (5 bases). The CDR3 runs 13 residues. The germline gives CDR1 MNHNS, CDR2 SASEGT. The V end lost 7 bases, the J end lost 8 bases, and 15 bases lay between the germline ends. The DNA for the CDR3 is TGTGCCAGCACCCACGGCCAGGGCTATGAGCAGTTCTTC. This translates into CASTHGQGYEQFF.

The chain recombines TRBV6-5 with TRBJ1-2; TRBD1 agrees at 8 bases. J was trimmed by 2 bases and V by 2 bases; bases with no gene match: 4. Germline CDR1 and CDR2: MNHEY and SVGAGI. The CDR3 extends over 15 amino acids. The CDR3 sequence is CASSYVSGGNYGYTF. Written as DNA, the CDR3 is TGTGCCAGCAGTTACGTTTCAGGGGGCAACTATGGCTACACCTTC.

This clone was observed a few times. The rearrangement joins TRBV5-8 to TRBJ1-6; D gene unclear. The V end lost 4 bases, the J end lost 8 bases, and 13 bases lay between the germline ends. This CDR3 contains 14 residues. CDR1 and CDR2 from the germline V gene are SGHTS and YDEGEE. The CDR3 reads CASSQVSVYSPLHF. As DNA, the CDR3 is TGTGCCAGCAGCCAAGTATCGGTTTATTCACCCCTCCACTTT.

This clone was seen a handful of times. The chain employs TRBV11-2 and TRBJ2-1, with D possibly being TRBD2 (5 bases). Deletions cut 6 bases from V and 9 bases from J, with 12 bases between. The germline V gene has CDR1 SGHAT and CDR2 FQNNGV. CDR3 length equals 12 residues. The CDR3 DNA reads TGTGCCAGCAGACCGGACTCTGGTGAGCAGTTCTTC. This translates into CASRPDSGEQFF.

The genes are TRBV19 and TRBJ2-7; D uncertain. The V end was cut by 3 bases, the J end by 0 bases, with 6 bases between. CDR1 LNHDA and CDR2 SQIVND come from the germline V gene (reference sequence). The CDR3 extends over 13 amino acids. CDR3 nucleotides: TGTGCCAGTAGTATTGGCATCTCCTACGAGCAGTACTTC. This translates into CASSIGISYEQYF.

The chain joins TRBV6-5 to TRBJ1-1, with D tentatively TRBD1 (5 bases). This CDR3 has 14 residues. Germline assignment: CDR1 MNHEY and CDR2 SVGAGI. Trimming took 8 bases from V and 5 from J, leaving 18 bases between them. The CDR3 region is CASLLAGLATEAFF. Written as DNA, the CDR3 is TGTGCCAGCTTATTGGCGGGGCTGGCAACTGAAGCTTTCTTT.

This clone came up once. The gene calls are TRBV7-6 and TRBJ2-7, with 8 bases fitting TRBD1. CDR3 size: 16 residues. CDR1 is SGHVS, CDR2 FNYEAQ, per germline. V gave up 1 base and J gave up 2 bases; unmatched junction bases: 7. CDR3 DNA: TGTGCCAGCAGCTTAGTATCCGGACAGGGAACCTACGAGCAGTACTTC. Amino acids: CASSLVSGQGTYEQYF.

The V gene is TRBV24-1, the J gene TRBJ1-5; no reliable D call. Germline CDR1 and CDR2: KGHDR and SFDVKD. The CDR3 length is 14 residues. Between the trimmed V and J ends, which lost 3 bases and 6 bases, there was a span of 11 bases. CDR3: CATSDSRNSQPQHF. For the CDR3, the DNA is TGTGCCACCAGTGATAGCCGTAACTCTCAGCCCCAGCATTTT.

This chain uses TRBV14 with TRBJ1-6; TRBD1 might be the D (5 bases). CDR1 is SGHDN and CDR2 is FVKESK in the germline V gene. V gave up 6 bases and J gave up 0 bases, with 12 bases separating them. The CDR3 is 16 residues long. This CDR3 is CASRNLRGSYNSPLHF. As DNA, the CDR3 is TGTGCCAGCAGAAATTTAAGGGGCTCCTATAATTCACCCCTCCACTTT. The full variable domain, with the rest looked up from reference TRBV14 and TRBJ1-6, is EAGVTQFPSHSVIEKGQTVTLRCDPISGHDNLYWYRRVMGKEIKFLLHFVKESKQDESGMPNNRFLAERTGGTYSTLKVQPAELEDSGVYFCASRNLRGSYNSPLHFGNGTRLTVT.

This clone was seen a handful of times. This chain connects TRBV2 to TRBJ1-2; TRBD1 agrees at 7 bases. Unmatched junction bases numbered 6, after V lost 6 bases and J lost 5 bases. CDR3 length equals 13 residues. CDR1 SNHLY and CDR2 FYNNEI come from the germline V gene. As DNA, the CDR3 is TGTGCCAGCAGAGCGCAGGGGGGATATGGCTACACCTTC. Residues: CASRAQGGYGYTF.

This chain links TRBV10-3 with TRBJ2-1; 7 nucleotides align to TRBD2. The CDR3 is 18 residues long. V lost 11 bases and J lost 0; bases outside the gene matches: 19. Germline assignment: CDR1 ENHRY and CDR2 SYGVKD. The DNA of the CDR3 is TGTGCCGTAAGGGACTACCGCCAGACTCCCGGCTCCTACAATGAGCAGTTCTTC. Amino acid sequence: CAVRDYRQTPGSYNEQFF.

The chain has TRBV5-1 and TRBJ2-2; D possibly corresponds to TRBD2 (5 bases). Trimming cost V 3 bases and J 4 bases, with 25 bases left between them. CDR3 length equals 19 residues. Germline V lookup: CDR1 SGHRS, CDR2 YFSETQ. CDR3 loop: CASSSGLVEARVGTGELFF. The CDR3 DNA reads as TGCGCCAGCAGCTCTGGGTTGGTGGAGGCGAGGGTTGGCACCGGGGAGCTGTTTTTT. Looking up the rest from reference TRBV5-1 and TRBJ2-2 gives the full variable domain: KAGVTQTPRYLIKTRGQQVTLSCSPISGHRSVSWYQQTPGQGLQFLFEYFSETQRNKGNFPGRFSGRQFSNSRSEMNVSTLELGDSALYLCASSSGLVEARVGTGELFFGEGSRLTVL.

CDR3 DNA sequence: TGCGCCAGCAGCTCACAGACAGGGCAAGCCTACGAGCAGTACTTC. Its protein is CASSSQTGQAYEQYF. The genes are TRBV5-1 and TRBJ2-7; 7 bases agree with TRBD1. CDR1 is SGHRS, CDR2 YFSETQ, per germline. The trim removed 3 bases at V and 2 bases at J, leaving 8 bases unmatched. The CDR3 covers 15 residues.

The V and J genes are TRBV18 and TRBJ2-7, with D possibly being TRBD2 (6 bases). V was clipped by 7 bases and J by 0 bases, with 16 bases between them. This CDR3 spans 15 amino acids. In germline, CDR1 is KGHSH, CDR2 LQKENI. CDR3 amino acids: CASLRGMGSSYEQYF. The CDR3 DNA is TGTGCCAGCTTACGGGGGATGGGAAGCTCCTACGAGCAGTACTTC.

V and J are TRBV2 and TRBJ1-5; 7 bases are shared with TRBD1. The CDR3 spans 14 residues. Germline lookup yields CDR1 SNHLY and CDR2 FYNNEI. Trimming removed 4 bases from V and 3 bases from J; junction bases left unmatched: 3. The CDR3 protein is CASSGGQLNQPQHF. CDR3 coding DNA: TGTGCCAGCAGTGGGGGACAGCTCAATCAGCCCCAGCATTTT.

The chain employs TRBV18 and TRBJ2-5; 7 nucleotides align to TRBD1. The V gene's germline CDR1 is KGHSH and CDR2 LQKENI. Trimming removed 1 base from V and 5 bases from J; junction bases left unmatched: 10. The CDR3 extends over 16 amino acids. The CDR3 DNA follows: TGTGCCAGCTCACCACGGGTGAGGGGGCGCATGGAGACCCAGTACTTC. The encoded protein is CASSPRVRGRMETQYF.

This sequence joins TRBV9 and TRBJ1-4, with 7 nucleotides matching TRBD1. V was pared by 3 bases and J by 8 bases, with 10 bases of the junction left unmatched. The germline gives CDR1 SGDLS, CDR2 YYNGEE. CDR3 size: 15 residues. The CDR3 sequence is CASSALGGKQEKLFF. The CDR3, as DNA: TGTGCCAGCAGCGCTTTAGGGGGCAAGCAGGAAAAACTGTTTTTT. The whole variable domain, filled in from reference TRBV9 and TRBJ1-4, reads DSGVTQTPKHLITATGQRVTLRCSPRSGDLSVYWYQQSLDQGLQFLIQYYNGEERAKGNILERFSAQQFPDLHSELNLSSLELGDSALYFCASSALGGKQEKLFFGSGTQLSVL.

V and J are TRBV28 and TRBJ1-5, with TRBD1 matching 7 bases. CDR1 is MDHEN and CDR2 is SYDVKM in the germline V gene. The V and J ends lost 4 bases and 7 bases, in that order; junction bases with no gene match: 13. The CDR3 extends over 16 amino acids. This CDR3 is CASSYLEGAVRQPQHF. The CDR3 DNA is TGTGCCAGCAGTTACTTAGAGGGGGCGGTAAGGCAGCCCCAGCATTTT.